Listed here is a single T cell receptor beta chain. From the 5' RACE reads, TCRdb lists one entry per CDR3 protein and no DNA. The sample holds 250,000 to 300,000 distinct CDR3 sequences. The data were taken from a study of T cells expressing NK-cell markers. CDR3 size: 15 residues. The specimen was blood T cells: a sorted CD56 or NKG2C T cell subset, CD4+ or CD8+ T cells, or bulk PBMC T cells (not recorded which). This TCR derives from a man aged 18 to 29 in good health. The chain couples TRBV12-3 or TRBV12-4 to TRBJ2-5. The CDR3 loop reads CASSFWAANQETQYF.